The 19 T cell receptor beta chains below were found in one sample sequenced in a study of blood T cell repertoires in COVID-19. TCRdb's table, derived via immunoSEQ multiplex PCR, lists solely in-frame clones and lacks some. The sample lists fewer than 180,000 clones, 65% to 90% occurring once. The specimen was peripheral blood. These receptors all stem from a man aged 65 to 79 with acute or convalescent COVID-19.

The J gene is TRBJ2-7, the V gene TRBV3-1 (or the pseudogene TRBV3-2); weak D call: TRBD1 (6 bases). The CDR3 consists of 15 residues. Germline CDR1 is LGHDT and CDR2 is YNNKEL (reference sequence). Trimming pared 4 bases from V and 7 bases from J, leaving 20 bases between. CDR3 sequence reads: CASSPHGGHRGEQYF. For the CDR3, the DNA is TGTGCCAGCAGCCCCCATGGGGGACACCGTGGGGAGCAGTACTTC.

This chain links TRBV2 with TRBJ2-1, with D maybe TRBD2 (5 bases). CDR1 SNHLY and CDR2 FYNNEI come from the germline V gene. The CDR3 is 13 amino acids. Trimming shortened V by 5 bases and J by 5 bases, and 10 bases separated the two germline ends. The CDR3 spells CASSTGLDNEQFF. The CDR3 bases are TGTGCCAGCAGTACTGGACTTGACAATGAGCAGTTCTTC.

V usage is TRBV5-4 and J usage is TRBJ2-3, with TRBD1 identical over 7 bases. Trimming cost V 0 bases and J 6 bases; bases outside gene matches: 4. Germline CDR1 and CDR2: SGHNT and YYREEE (reference sequence). This CDR3 has 14 residues. CDR3 sequence reads: CASSLARGSDTQYF. CDR3 DNA: TGTGCCAGCAGCTTGGCCAGGGGGTCCGATACGCAGTATTTT.

The gene calls are TRBV6-5 and TRBJ1-5, with D possibly matching TRBD1 (6 bases). Trimming pared 7 bases from V and 3 bases from J, leaving 10 bases between. The V gene's germline CDR1 is MNHEY and CDR2 SVGAGI. The CDR3 loop spans 13 amino acids. CDR3 sequence reads: CASNGQNNQPQHF. DNA for the CDR3: TGTGCCAGCAACGGACAGAACAATCAGCCCCAGCATTTT.

This clone was seen only once. The chain is built from TRBV7-6 and TRBJ1-1, with 7 bases aligning to TRBD1. V shed 4 bases and J 5 bases; nucleotides not matched to a gene: 4. The V gene's germline CDR1 is SGHVS and CDR2 FNYEAQ. This CDR3 region has 13 residues. In nucleotides, the CDR3 is TGTGCCAGCAGCTCACAGGGGTGGACTGAAGCTTTCTTT. Its protein is CASSSQGWTEAFF.

The chain carries TRBV7-8 and TRBJ2-6; D unresolved. V was cut by 5 bases and J by 0 bases, with 8 bases left in between. CDR1 and CDR2 (germline): SGHVS, FQNEAQ. This CDR3 comprises 15 residues. The CDR3 spells CASSATGSGANVLTF. DNA of the CDR3: TGTGCCAGCAGCGCTACTGGCTCTGGGGCCAACGTCCTGACTTTC.

The genes are TRBV29-1 and TRBJ2-1; D is possibly TRBD2 (5 bases). This CDR3 spans 13 amino acids. V lost 0 bases and J 11 bases, leaving 14 bases between the germline ends. Germline values: CDR1 SQVTM, CDR2 ANQGSEA. CDR3 in amino acids: CSVEDQRSFKQFF. In DNA, the CDR3 is TGCAGCGTTGAAGATCAGCGGAGCTTCAAGCAGTTCTTC.

The V call is TRBV6-6, the J call TRBJ1-3, with D possibly matching TRBD1 (6 bases). Deletions cut 5 bases from V and 0 bases from J, with 17 bases between. The germline gives CDR1 MNHNY, CDR2 SVGAGI (reference sequence). The CDR3 is made up of 17 amino acids. This chain's CDR3 is CASSPWTAFFSGNTIYF. CDR3 nucleotides: TGTGCCAGCAGTCCTTGGACAGCCTTTTTCTCTGGAAACACCATATATTTT.

V is TRBV7-9 and J is TRBJ2-1; 11 bases fit TRBD2. The CDR3 has 16 amino acids. V was pared by 5 bases and J by 7 bases, with 10 bases of the junction left unmatched. The germline gives CDR1 SEHNR, CDR2 FQNEAQ (reference sequence). In DNA, the CDR3 is TGTGCCAGCAGCACCCCACTAGCGGGAGCTAAGAATGAGCAGTTCTTC. Translated, it gives CASSTPLAGAKNEQFF.

The chain carries TRBV5-1 and TRBJ2-7, with TRBD2 matching over 12 bases. Germline V lookup: CDR1 SGHRS, CDR2 YFSETQ. CDR3 length equals 14 residues. With V trimmed by 5 bases and J by 5 bases, 5 bases remained unmatched. The CDR3 loop is CASSGLAGLDEQYF. The CDR3 DNA sequence: TGCGCCAGCAGTGGACTAGCGGGATTGGACGAGCAGTACTTC.

The rearrangement joins TRBV11-2 to TRBJ1-1; TRBD1 might be the D (5 bases). The germline V gene encodes CDR1 SGHAT and CDR2 FQNNGV. The CDR3 runs 15 residues. V was shortened by 5 bases and J by 0 bases, with 13 bases between the two germline ends. CDR3 sequence (DNA): TGTGCCAGCAGCCCTCCAGGGTCCATGAACACTGAAGCTTTCTTT. Translated: CASSPPGSMNTEAFF.

CDR3 nucleotides: TGTGCCAGCAGCTCCCGACAGGGGGGGAGGGAAAAACTGTTTTTT. Amino acids: CASSSRQGGREKLFF. The chain uses TRBV7-6 and TRBJ1-4; 9 positions agree with TRBD1. The length of the CDR3 is 15 residues. V lost 4 bases and J lost 8; bases outside the gene matches: 8. Germline CDR1 and CDR2: SGHVS and FNYEAQ.

The chain uses TRBV5-5 and TRBJ1-3; maybe TRBD1 (6 bases). This CDR3 region has 16 residues. Per germline, CDR1 SGHKS and CDR2 YYEKEE (reference sequence). Trimming shortened V by 1 base and J by 2 bases, and 13 bases separated the two germline ends. CDR3 loop: CASSLLHRAPGNTIYF. DNA for the CDR3: TGTGCCAGCAGCTTGTTGCACAGGGCCCCTGGAAACACCATATATTTT. Full variable domain (outside the CDR3, taken from reference TRBV5-5 and TRBJ1-3): DAGVTQSPTHLIKTRGQQVTLRCSPISGHKSVSWYQQVLGQGPQFIFQYYEKEERGRGNFPDRFSARQFPNYSSELNVNALLLGDSALYLCASSLLHRAPGNTIYFGEGSWLTVV.

This clone was recorded only once. The chain combines TRBV18 with TRBJ1-1; 10 bases fit TRBD1. The CDR3 spans 15 residues. V shed 1 base, J shed 5 bases, and the junction held 4 bases outside the gene matches. Germline V gene lookup returns CDR1 KGHSH and CDR2 LQKENI. The CDR3 region has the DNA TGTGCCAGCTCACCACTCGGGACAGGGGTGACTGAAGCTTTCTTT. Its translation is CASSPLGTGVTEAFF.

V is TRBV11-2 and J is TRBJ2-3; 8 bases map to TRBD2. Germline V gives CDR1 SGHAT, CDR2 FQNNGV. This CDR3 comprises 18 residues. V was clipped by 2 bases and J by 2 bases; unmatched bases: 12. The CDR3, as DNA: TGTGCCAGCAGCTTAACCTACAAAGCGGGAGTATTCACAGATACGCAGTATTTT. It translates to CASSLTYKAGVFTDTQYF.

V is TRBV6-2 or TRBV6-3 and J is TRBJ2-1; D perhaps matches TRBD2 (6 bases). V was shortened by 3 bases and J by 5 bases, with 11 bases between the two germline ends. Germline CDR1 and CDR2: MNHEY and SVGEGT. This CDR3 has 14 amino acids. CDR3 residues: CASSYSSANNEQFF. The CDR3 DNA follows: TGTGCCAGCAGTTATTCTAGCGCAAACAATGAGCAGTTCTTC.

This clone was observed a few times. The V call is TRBV7-3, the J call TRBJ1-5; a weak D match, TRBD1 (6 bases). The V gene lost 2 bases and the J gene lost 2 bases, with 7 bases spanning the gap. Germline assignment: CDR1 SGHTA and CDR2 FQGTGA. The CDR3 contains 14 residues. CDR3 amino acids: CASSLSGGNQPQHF. Written as DNA, the CDR3 is TGTGCCAGCAGCTTATCAGGGGGCAATCAGCCCCAGCATTTT.

The gene calls are TRBV7-3 and TRBJ2-1, with a weak D call TRBD2 (7 bases). CDR1 is SGHTA, CDR2 FQGTGA, per germline. This CDR3 comprises 15 residues. V was pared by 1 base and J by 3 bases, with 10 bases between. The CDR3 loop reads CASSLSGGVYNEQFF. The CDR3 nucleotides are TGTGCCAGCAGCTTAAGCGGGGGCGTCTACAATGAGCAGTTCTTC.

The chain employs TRBV6-5 and TRBJ1-4, with 9 bases that match TRBD1. This CDR3 is 16 amino acids long. Trimming removed 3 bases from V and 0 bases from J; junction bases left unmatched: 2. Germline lookup yields CDR1 MNHEY and CDR2 SVGAGI. The CDR3 loop reads CASSYGTGTTNEKLFF. In DNA, the CDR3 is TGTGCCAGCAGTTATGGGACAGGGACAACTAATGAAAAACTGTTTTTT.